The clone carrying this TCR beta chain showed up just a few times. The target antigen is unknown. The CDR3 covers 14 residues. V gave up 5 bases and J gave up 4 bases, with 14 bases separating them. Germline V lookup: CDR1 MDHEN, CDR2 SYDVKM. This record belongs to a study of T cell clonotyping in hematopoietic cell transplantation. Study overall: Recipients' pretransplant samples followed cytoreduction.

Broader study findings: Cells were unsorted, so CD4 and CD8 contributions were not separated.

Data came from immunoSEQ multiplex PCR; TCRdb stores just in-frame clones and leaves some out. The data hold 25,000 to 35,000 clones, with 85% to 95% observed a single time. Indicated time point: recipient sample about 28 days before transplant, after cytoreduction. Samples: about 28 days before transplant, then days 30, 100 and 180 after. The sample in question was peripheral blood mononuclear cells, obtained before stem cell transplant. The genes are TRBV28 and TRBJ1-2; D ambiguous. The receptor comes from a man aged 50-60 years with acute myeloid leukemia. Some clones in this sample may be carry-over from other donors' samples. Here the CDR3 DNA reads TGTGCCAGCAGTGACCCGGACTGGATCTATGGCTACACCTTC. Translation: CASSDPDWIYGYTF.